This TCR beta chain is drawn from a study of beta chain features in type 1 diabetes listed by TCRdb under 2018. For context, the study as a whole: Mean age, gender distribution, total cell number and subset yield did not differ between patients and healthy donors. In the study, recently diagnosed type 1 diabetes patients and matched healthy donors were compared on the TCRB repertoires of their sorted circulating CD4+ T cell subsets. A total of 90 million to 140 million sorted cells were examined across all samples, and RNA yield correlated strongly with the number of cells per subset. Whereas all 28 donors provided naive and central memory subsets, regulatory and stem cell-like memory subsets were isolated from just 8 patients and roughly 8 healthy donors.

The paper's findings and limits, for the study overall: Because small numbers of individuals were included in the HLA sub-analyses, any influence of HLA type on TCRB rearrangement was left unresolved. Naive, central memory and regulatory TCRB repertoires appeared to be more similar among patients than among healthy donors. Shorter templates might have been favored by PCR, but patient and control samples were amplified and corrected together, so both groups would have been affected equally by any skew. A moderate but significant shortening of TCRB CDR3 length was observed in type 1 diabetes patients in all four CD4+ subsets. Sequencing cDNA rather than genomic DNA could over-represent highly expressing activated cells, although activation and CD3 levels did not differ between groups. At VDJ recombination sites, patients with type 1 diabetes made fewer insertions and deleted more nucleotides, a pattern implying thymic rearrangement abnormalities.

Regarding this clone: No antigen is known for it. It has no much larger one-base neighbor in the sample; base qualities were not kept.

The CDR3 sequence holds 18 residues, the cysteine and phenylalanine included. The entry retains the CDR3 DNA only, 54 bases that are in frame from base 1. V is pruned by 2 bases and J by 6 bases, leaving 15 bases of the junction without a gene match. CDR1 and CDR2 are drawn from the germline V gene: KGHSH, LQKENI. A single peripheral blood draw of about 116 mL on average was collected from each donor into heparinised tubes. A BD FACSAria II was used to sort naive, central memory, regulatory and stem cell-like memory CD4+ T cells with a panel that included CD45RO, CCR7, CD25, CD127, CD95 and CD27. All sorted populations exceeded 95% purity. PBMCs were separated immediately by Lymphoprep density gradient centrifugation and were stained directly, without being cultured. Samples were stained and sorted in pairs, with one healthy donor and one patient per experiment, so that batch effects were minimized.

The entire amount of isolated RNA was reverse transcribed using the High Capacity cDNA Reverse Transcription Kit, so the sequenced TCRB transcripts were expressed ones. Deep immunoSEQ sequencing was applied to naive, central memory and regulatory T cell samples, giving an average of around 4 million total reads per sample. Sorted cells were lysed in RLT buffer and RNA was extracted with DNase-treated RNeasy Micro or Mini kits, depending on cell number. Each cell subset was processed on its own to prevent cross-contamination, while patient and healthy donor samples were processed together. The immunoSEQ multiplex PCR was used to amplify TCRB sequences from cDNA, generating 87-bp fragments that spanned the CDR3 region. The amplicons were sequenced using the Illumina HiSeq platform. In the authors' own workflow: Synthetic template baselines were used to correct PCR bias computationally, reads within Hamming distance 2 were collapsed, and singletons that could not be merged were discarded. Reads were aligned to IMGT to assign V, D and J genes, CDR3 length, and insertions or deletions at six rearrangement sites. Within each subset, clonotype counts were normalized to the number of sorted cells before true diversity and Gini coefficients were calculated with the tcR R package. Repertoire sharing was quantified using the overlap coefficient calculated on TCRB nucleotide sequences. The table was pulled from immuneACCESS by TCRdb, which kept in-frame rearrangements only. Such tables lose some clones; where checked, under half of the loss comes from unresolved V genes, and the rest has no known cause. D and trimming come from the DNA, and the V and J calls and clone size come from that table. This sample gives 300,000 to 350,000 clones in total; 9.3% of them show up just once. The leading ten clones occupy about 1% of the sample.

The receptor was derived from a man younger than 45 with type 1 diabetes. The sequenced sample consisted of central memory CD4+ T cells from blood. The receptor chain draws on TRBV18 and TRBJ2-2; 7 of the junction bases match TRBD1. The DNA reads as follows: TGTGCCAGCTCACCAAGGATTCGAGGACAGGATAGTTCCGGGGAGCTGTTTTTT. The translation is CASSPRIRGQDSSGELFF.